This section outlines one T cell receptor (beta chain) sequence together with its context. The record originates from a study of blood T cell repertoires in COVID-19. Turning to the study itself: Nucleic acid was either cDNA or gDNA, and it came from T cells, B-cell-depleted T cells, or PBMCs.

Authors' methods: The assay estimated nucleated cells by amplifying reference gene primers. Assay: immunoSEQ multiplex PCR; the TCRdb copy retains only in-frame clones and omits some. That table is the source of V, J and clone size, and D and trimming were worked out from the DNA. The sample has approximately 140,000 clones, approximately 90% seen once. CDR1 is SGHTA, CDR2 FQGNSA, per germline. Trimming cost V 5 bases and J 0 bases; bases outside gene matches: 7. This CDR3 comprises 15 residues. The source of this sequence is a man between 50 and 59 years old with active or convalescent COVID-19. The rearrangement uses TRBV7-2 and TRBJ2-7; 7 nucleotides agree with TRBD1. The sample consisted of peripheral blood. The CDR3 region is CASSAGTESSYEQYF. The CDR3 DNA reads TGTGCCAGCAGCGCTGGGACAGAGTCCTCCTACGAGCAGTACTTC.